This T cell receptor beta chain was captured in a study of blood T cell repertoires in COVID-19. Study as a whole: Both acute and convalescent COVID-19 samples were obtained from the United States, Italy and Spain. PBMCs, B-cell-depleted T cells, or T cells were the source of the cDNA or gDNA that made up the material.

CDR3 size: 13 residues. After removal of 4 bases from V and 8 bases from J, the junction contained 6 bases not matched to a gene. CDR1 and CDR2 (germline): SGHRS, YFSETQ. Original processing methods: For nucleated cells, counts were estimated from reference gene primer amplification. The protocol was immunoSEQ multiplex PCR, while the TCRdb copy is restricted to in-frame clones and leaves out a portion. V and J calls and clone size are copied from that table; D and trimming were computed from the DNA. The table has 150,000 to 200,000 clones, roughly nine tenths seen once. This clone occurred once. The gene calls are TRBV5-1 and TRBJ1-2; 9 bases match TRBD1. Sequences were obtained from peripheral blood. The sequence was obtained from a man between 60 and 75 years old with active or convalescent COVID-19. The CDR3 is CASSLDRGQGYTF. CDR3 sequence (DNA): TGCGCCAGCAGCCTGGACAGGGGACAGGGCTACACCTTC.